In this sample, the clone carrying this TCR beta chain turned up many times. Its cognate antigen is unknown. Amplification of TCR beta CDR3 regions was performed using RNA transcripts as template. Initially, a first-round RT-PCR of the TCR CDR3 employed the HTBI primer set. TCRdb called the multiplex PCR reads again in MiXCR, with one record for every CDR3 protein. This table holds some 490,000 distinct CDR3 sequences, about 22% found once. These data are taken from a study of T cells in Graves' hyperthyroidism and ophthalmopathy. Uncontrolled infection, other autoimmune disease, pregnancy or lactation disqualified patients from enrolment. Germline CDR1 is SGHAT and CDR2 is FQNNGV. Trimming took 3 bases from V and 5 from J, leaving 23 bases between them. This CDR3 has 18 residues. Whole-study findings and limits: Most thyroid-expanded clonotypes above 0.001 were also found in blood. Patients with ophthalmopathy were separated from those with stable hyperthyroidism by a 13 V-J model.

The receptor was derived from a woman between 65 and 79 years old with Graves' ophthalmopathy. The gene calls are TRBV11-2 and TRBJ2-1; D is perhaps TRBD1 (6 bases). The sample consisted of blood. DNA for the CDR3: TGTGCCAGCAGCTTCCTCCCGGGGCAGGGGCGCATGGACAATGAGCAGTTCTTC. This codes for CASSFLPGQGRMDNEQFF.